A selection of T cell receptor beta chains follows, all from one sample in a study of vaccination effects on CD4 cells after COVID-19. What these receptors recognize is not known. Sequenced by immunoSEQ multiplex PCR; TCRdb stores in-frame clones only, minus some. The sample has some 46,000 clones, over 60% seen once. The sequencing here drew on CD4+ T cells from PBMCs cultured without peptide, taken after COVID-19 vaccination. Source of these receptors: a human donor who had a prior SARS-CoV-2 infection. CDR3s include the opening cysteine and the closing phenylalanine or tryptophan. The D gene is left open where the match is weak. The listing skips clone size in some rows; elsewhere it reads once, few, many or a size class.

D,J,size,V,DNA,CDR3
TRBD1,TRBJ1-6,few,TRBV6-1,TGTGCCAGCAGTGAACAGCCTGGGGGACAGGGACCCCTCCACTTT,CASSEQPGGQGPLHF
-,TRBJ2-5,once,TRBV5-1,TGCGCCAGCAGCCCCACCAGGGGGGTCCAAGAGACCCAGTACTTC,CASSPTRGVQETQYF
TRBD2,TRBJ2-1,-,TRBV5-1,TGCGCCAGCAGCTCACTAGCGGGGGGGTACAATGAGCAGTTCTTC,CASSSLAGGYNEQFF
-,TRBJ2-3,-,TRBV5-1,TGCGCCAGCAGGACGACCACGACAGATACGCAGTATTTT,CASRTTTTDTQYF
TRBD2,TRBJ2-1,-,TRBV6-1,TGTGCCAGCAGTGAAGATTGGGGACTAGTAAAGTTCTTC,CASSEDWGLVKFF
-,TRBJ1-2,-,TRBV5-1,TGCGCCAGCAGCTTGGATCCGGGAAACTATGGCTACACCTTC,CASSLDPGNYGYTF
TRBD1,TRBJ2-7,few,TRBV6-5,TGTGCCAGCAGTTTAGGACAGGAGGTCTCCTACGAGCAGTACTTC,CASSLGQEVSYEQYF
-,TRBJ1-2,-,TRBV5-6,TGTGCCAGCAGCTTGGTTGGGGGGGGCTATGGCTACACCTTC,CASSLVGGGYGYTF
TRBD1,TRBJ2-2,-,TRBV7-8,TGTGCCAGCAGCCAACGACAGGGCTCCAACACCGGGGAGCTGTTTTTT,CASSQRQGSNTGELFF
-,TRBJ1-2,few,TRBV7-2,TGTGCCAGCAGCTTAGCGACAATCCCCTATGGCTACACCTTC,CASSLATIPYGYTF
TRBD1,TRBJ1-5,-,TRBV10-3,TGTGCCACAGGACAGGGTGATCAGCCCCAGCATTTT,CATGQGDQPQHF
-,TRBJ1-1,-,TRBV5-1,TGCGCCAGCAGGACTCGGGACGGCGAGAACACTGAAGCTTTCTTT,CASRTRDGENTEAFF
TRBD2,TRBJ2-1,-,TRBV5-1,TGCGCCAGCAGAACTCGGGGGGGCACCTACAATGAGCAGTTCTTC,CASRTRGGTYNEQFF
-,TRBJ2-3,-,TRBV19,TGTGCCAGTAGGCTGAGGGGATTCACAGATACGCAGTATTTT,CASRLRGFTDTQYF
-,TRBJ2-5,-,TRBV7-2,TGTGCCAGCAGCTTACAAGGGGGTGAAGAGACCCAGTACTTC,CASSLQGGEETQYF
-,TRBJ2-2,-,TRBV7-3,TGTGCCAGCAGCTTAGGGGGGTACACCGGGGAGCTGTTTTTT,CASSLGGYTGELFF
TRBD1,TRBJ1-4,-,TRBV5-4,TGTGCCAGCAGCGTTCAACAGGGGGCAACTAATGAAAAACTGTTTTTT,CASSVQQGATNEKLFF
TRBD1,TRBJ2-7,-,TRBV6-6,TGTGCCAGCAGCCCGGGACAGGGGCATAATGAGCAGTACTTC,CASSPGQGHNEQYF
TRBD1,TRBJ2-7,-,TRBV18,TGTGCCAGCTCAACAGCCGGGACAGTCTCCGAGCAGTACTTC,CASSTAGTVSEQYF
TRBD1,TRBJ2-1,-,TRBV2,TGTGCCAGCAGTTGGGACAGGACAACAAGACAGGGTGAGCAGTTCTTC,CASSWDRTTRQGEQFF
-,TRBJ2-5,-,TRBV6-5,TGTGCCAGCAGTTACTCGGTATCTGGGATGAGAGAGACCCAGTACTTC,CASSYSVSGMRETQYF
TRBD1,TRBJ1-6,few,TRBV5-1,TGCGCCAGCAGCGAAAGGACAGGGGGCAATTCACCCCTCCACTTT,CASSERTGGNSPLHF
TRBD1,TRBJ1-2,-,TRBV3-1/TRBV3-2,TGTGCCAGCAGCCGCCCCAGACCACAGGGGGAAGAGGGCTACACCTTC,CASSRPRPQGEEGYTF
-,TRBJ2-2,-,TRBV7-8,TGTGCCAGCATCTATAATACCGCGAACACCGGGGAGCTGTTTTTT,CASIYNTANTGELFF
-,TRBJ1-2,-,TRBV10-3,TGTGCCATCACCGCAGGGTTTTCTAACTATGGCTACACCTTC,CAITAGFSNYGYTF
-,TRBJ1-3,-,TRBV15,TGTGCCACCAGCAGAGTCCTTGGGGGCGGTGGAAACACCATATATTTT,CATSRVLGGGGNTIYF
TRBD2,TRBJ2-3,-,TRBV5-1,TGCGCCAGCAGCGCCGGGACTAGCGGGGGGGCCCAAGATACGCAGTATTTT,CASSAGTSGGAQDTQYF
-,TRBJ2-6,-,TRBV7-8,TGTGCCAGCACCCCTAGTGGGGGAGCTGGGGCCAACGTCCTGACTTTC,CASTPSGGAGANVLTF
-,TRBJ1-1,-,TRBV5-5,TGTGCCAGCAGCTTGGCTGCAGTCACTGAAGCTTTCTTT,CASSLAAVTEAFF
-,TRBJ1-3,-,TRBV30,TGTGCCTGGAGTAATTTTAGGGTTAAAACTGGAAACACCATATATTTT,CAWSNFRVKTGNTIYF
-,TRBJ1-1,-,TRBV4-1,TGCGCCAGCAGCTACGACCCCGGACAGGAAGCTTTCTTT,CASSYDPGQEAFF